These 5 T cell receptor beta chains originate from one sample sequenced in a study of blood T cell repertoires in COVID-19. Method: immunoSEQ multiplex PCR; TCRdb's copy keeps in-frame clones and lacks some. The sample lists about 260,000 clones, 80% to 95% occurring once. The sample taken for sequencing was PBMCs or T cells enriched from blood (not recorded which). These TCRs come from a man in his forties who had been exposed to COVID-19.

The V gene is TRBV27, the J gene TRBJ2-3; 7 bases match TRBD2. Per the germline V gene, CDR1 is MNHEY and CDR2 is SMNVEV (reference sequence). This CDR3 contains 15 residues. Trimming took 3 bases from V and 8 from J; bases not matched to a gene: 11. CDR3 residues: CASSLYRGGRSTQYF. The CDR3 DNA is TGTGCCAGCAGTTTGTATCGGGGAGGGCGGAGTACGCAGTATTTT.

The chain joins TRBV7-2 to TRBJ1-5; 7 bases are shared with TRBD1. Germline values: CDR1 SGHTA, CDR2 FQGNSA. The CDR3 extends over 14 amino acids. Trimming cost V 3 bases and J 3 bases; bases outside gene matches: 2. The CDR3 nucleotides are TGTGCCAGCAGCTTGACAGGGAACAATCAGCCCCAGCATTTT. Its protein product is CASSLTGNNQPQHF.

This rearrangement joins TRBV4-2 to TRBJ2-1; TRBD1 matches 8 bases. CDR3 length: 14 residues. Germline V gene data show CDR1 as LGHNA and CDR2 as YNFKEQ. The J segment lost 6 bases and the V segment lost 4 bases, leaving 5 bases of the junction unmatched. CDR3 amino acids: CASSPDRAGNEQFF. CDR3 bases: TGTGCCAGCAGCCCGGACAGGGCGGGCAATGAGCAGTTCTTC.

The chain links TRBV9 to TRBJ2-2, with D maybe TRBD1 (6 bases). The V gene lost 1 base and the J gene lost 4 bases, with 11 bases spanning the gap. The CDR3 is 15 residues long. Germline CDR1 and CDR2: SGDLS and YYNGEE. This CDR3 is CASSVYTGPTGELFF. The CDR3 DNA reads TGTGCCAGCAGCGTATATACAGGGCCCACCGGGGAGCTGTTTTTT. The full variable domain, in which reference TRBV9 and TRBJ2-2 provide the parts outside the CDR3, is DSGVTQTPKHLITATGQRVTLRCSPRSGDLSVYWYQQSLDQGLQFLIQYYNGEERAKGNILERFSAQQFPDLHSELNLSSLELGDSALYFCASSVYTGPTGELFFGEGSRLTVL.

The chain recombines TRBV5-1 with TRBJ1-2; D gene ambiguous. The CDR3 length is 12 residues. CDR1 and CDR2 from the germline V gene are SGHRS and YFSETQ. The V end lost 0 bases, the J end lost 6 bases, and 6 bases lay between the germline ends. This CDR3 is CASSLGVNGYTF. In DNA form, the CDR3 reads TGCGCCAGCAGCTTGGGAGTCAATGGCTACACCTTC.